These 28 T cell receptor beta chains came from one sample sequenced in a study of identical twins (dated by TCRdb to 2016 to 2017). The protocol used for the library was 5' RACE. The reads were generated on an Illumina HiSeq 2000. TCRdb handled the public reads itself, with Q25 trimming in fastp and clone calling in MiXCR, and kept productive beta chains. Each CDR3 protein gets just one entry, which takes the most common genes and DNA from the rows behind it. Here the sample has around 570,000 distinct CDR3 sequences; around 9.6% occur a single time. Roughly 3.2% of the sample lies in the top ten. The sample was also linked to a second study, of yellow fever vaccine responses in identical twins.

Sequenced material: PBMCs. These receptor sequences come from a woman aged 18-29 years in good health.

This clonotype was observed a handful of times. The chain uses TRBV5-1 and TRBJ2-3; D gene ambiguous. V shed 4 bases and J shed 4 bases, with 10 bases lying between them. Looked up from germline, CDR1 is SGHRS and CDR2 is YFSETQ. The CDR3 contains 13 residues. CDR3 coding DNA: TGCGCCAGCAGCCCCGTGAGCTCAGATACGCAGTATTTT. Its protein is CASSPVSSDTQYF.

This clonotype showed up just a few times. The chain joins TRBV6-2 or TRBV6-3 to TRBJ2-4; TRBD2 agrees at 8 bases. The CDR3 consists of 13 residues. Trimming at V came to 6 bases and at J to 6 bases, leaving 4 bases not matched to a gene. Germline V gene data show CDR1 as MNHEY and CDR2 as SVGEGT. This chain's CDR3 is CASRAGGGNIQYF. For the CDR3, the DNA is TGTGCCAGCAGGGCGGGAGGAGGAAACATTCAGTACTTC.

This clonotype was detected ten times or more. The chain links TRBV12-3 or TRBV12-4 to TRBJ2-7, with D tentatively TRBD1 (6 bases). The CDR3 has 15 amino acids. V was trimmed by 3 bases and J by 5 bases, leaving 17 bases between them. CDR3 loop: CASSFPDSLEDEQYF. The DNA of the CDR3 is TGTGCCAGCAGTTTTCCGGACAGCCTGGAGGACGAGCAGTACTTC.

This clonotype has ten or more counts. The chain has TRBV7-9 and TRBJ1-1; D call uncertain. The CDR3 is 14 amino acids. Trimming removed 1 base from V and 4 bases from J, with 10 bases in between. Germline-derived CDR1 and CDR2 are SEHNR and FQNEAQ (reference sequence). The CDR3 region has the DNA TGTGCCAGCAGCTTAGAGGCGGGTGGCACTGAAGCTTTCTTT. Protein: CASSLEAGGTEAFF.

This chain connects TRBV7-8 to TRBJ2-7; tentative D call: TRBD2 (5 bases). Germline CDR1 is SGHVS and CDR2 is FQNEAQ. There are 19 residues in the CDR3. V was pared by 5 bases and J by 0 bases, with 26 bases between. CDR3 sequence reads: CASSLTMLSFPDSSYEQYF. CDR3 nucleotide sequence: TGTGCCAGCAGCCTGACTATGTTATCCTTCCCAGATAGCTCCTACGAGCAGTACTTC.

In its sample, this clonotype was seen many times. The chain combines TRBV14 with TRBJ2-1; D could derive from TRBD1 or TRBD2 (5 bases each). The CDR3 totals 16 residues. Germline V gene lookup returns CDR1 SGHDN and CDR2 FVKESK. V gave up 5 bases and J gave up 5 bases, with 19 bases separating them. CDR3: CASSWTRGSGHNEQFF. CDR3 DNA: TGTGCCAGCAGCTGGACAAGGGGAAGCGGCCACAATGAGCAGTTCTTC.

The chain carries TRBV7-2 and TRBJ2-1; D may be TRBD1 or TRBD2 (5 bases each). With 4 bases removed from V and 3 bases from J, the gap between germline ends came to 13 bases. Germline V gene lookup returns CDR1 SGHTA and CDR2 FQGNSA. The CDR3 has 15 residues. The CDR3 here is CASSSPADNYNEQFF. The CDR3 bases are TGTGCCAGCAGCTCCCCAGCGGACAACTACAATGAGCAGTTCTTC.

The chain is built from TRBV11-2 and TRBJ2-1; the D call may be TRBD1 or TRBD2 (5 bases each). The CDR3 consists of 17 residues. Deletions cut 1 base from V and 0 bases from J, with 13 bases between. The germline V gene has CDR1 SGHAT and CDR2 FQNNGV. CDR3 in amino acids: CASSLGEAGSSYNEQFF. CDR3 DNA: TGTGCCAGCAGCTTAGGGGAAGCAGGGAGCTCCTACAATGAGCAGTTCTTC.

This clonotype came up many times. The chain carries TRBV7-2 and TRBJ2-3; a possible D gene is TRBD1 (6 bases). The germline V gene has CDR1 SGHTA and CDR2 FQGNSA. CDR3 length: 15 amino acids. Trimming stripped 0 bases from V and 0 bases from J, with 7 bases between. DNA of the CDR3: TGTGCCAGCAGCTTAGCGGGACATAGCACAGATACGCAGTATTTT. This codes for CASSLAGHSTDTQYF.

This clonotype was detected ten times or more. This chain joins TRBV10-3 and TRBJ2-2; no reliable D call. V was cut by 4 bases and J by 6 bases, with 15 bases left in between. Germline V CDR1 and CDR2: ENHRY, SYGVKD. This CDR3 is built from 15 residues. CDR3 in DNA: TGTGCCATCAGTGTTGGGAAAAAGGGCGCCGGGGAGCTGTTTTTT. It specifies CAISVGKKGAGELFF.

This clonotype has a count of ten or more. The gene calls are TRBV6-2 or TRBV6-3 and TRBJ2-7; the D is unclear. The CDR3 has 12 amino acids. V lost 7 bases to trimming and J lost 2 bases, with 9 bases between them. CDR1 MNHEY and CDR2 SVGEGT come from the germline V gene. The CDR3 region has the DNA TGTGCCAGCACCAAAACAGCCTACGAGCAGTACTTC. Translation: CASTKTAYEQYF.

This clonotype was counted between two and nine times. The chain employs TRBV10-3 and TRBJ2-7, with D possibly TRBD1 on 6 matching bases. This CDR3 spans 13 amino acids. Per the germline V gene, CDR1 is ENHRY and CDR2 is SYGVKD. Trimming shortened V by 2 bases and J by 6 bases, and 11 bases separated the two germline ends. The CDR3 DNA reads TGTGCCATCAGTGAGCCAACAGGGCCCGAGCAGTACTTC. It translates to CAISEPTGPEQYF.

The chain carries TRBV27 and TRBJ2-3; TRBD2 matches at 12 bases. V gave up 6 bases and J gave up 8 bases; unmatched junction bases: 9. CDR1 MNHEY and CDR2 SMNVEV come from the germline V gene (reference sequence). CDR3 length equals 15 residues. In nucleotides, the CDR3 is TGTGCCAGCAGGAGACTAGCGGGAGTAGGTGGTACGCAGTATTTT. Amino acids: CASRRLAGVGGTQYF.

This clonotype has more than one count but fewer than ten. This chain links TRBV20-1 with TRBJ2-7; no clear D. The CDR3 length is 12 residues. Trimming stripped 3 bases from V and 6 bases from J, with 12 bases between. Germline values: CDR1 DFQATT, CDR2 SNEGSKA (reference sequence). The CDR3 nucleotides are TGCAGTGCTAGTACGGGTTTCGGCGAGCAGTACTTC. Protein product: CSASTGFGEQYF.

V gene TRBV7-2 combines with J gene TRBJ2-7; D is unresolved. The CDR3 consists of 12 residues. Germline V gene lookup returns CDR1 SGHTA and CDR2 FQGNSA. V was cut by 5 bases and J by 5 bases, with 10 bases left in between. DNA for the CDR3: TGTGCCAGCAGCCAGTCCGGTCACGAGCAGTACTTC. It translates to CASSQSGHEQYF. The variable domain in full, completed from reference TRBV7-2 and TRBJ2-7, reads GAGVSQSPSNKVTEKGKDVELRCDPISGHTALYWYRQSLGQGLEFLIYFQGNSAPDKSGLPSDRFSAERTGGSVSTLTIQRTQQEDSAVYLCASSQSGHEQYFGPGTRLTVT.

This clonotype came up many times. The rearrangement uses TRBV29-1 and TRBJ2-6; no clear D. The CDR3 has 13 residues. The V and J ends lost 4 bases and 0 bases respectively, with 4 bases between them. The germline CDR1 and CDR2 sequences are SQVTM and ANQGSEA. The CDR3 DNA follows: TGCAGCGTTGTCCTCTCTGGGGCCAACGTCCTGACTTTC. This codes for CSVVLSGANVLTF.

There are many counts of this clonotype. This sequence joins TRBV7-9 and TRBJ2-5; 11 nucleotides match TRBD1. The CDR3 extends over 15 amino acids. The trim removed 3 bases at V and 4 bases at J, leaving 4 bases unmatched. Germline V lookup: CDR1 SEHNR, CDR2 FQNEAQ (reference sequence). CDR3 DNA: TGTGCCAGCAGCTTGGAGGGACAGGGGGGAGAGACCCAGTACTTC. It is translated as CASSLEGQGGETQYF. Full variable domain (rest looked up from reference TRBV7-9 and TRBJ2-5): DTGVSQNPRHKITKRGQNVTFRCDPISEHNRLYWYRQTLGQGPEFLTYFQNEAQLEKSRLLSDRFSAERPKGSFSTLEIQRTEQGDSAMYLCASSLEGQGGETQYFGPGTRLLVL.

This clonotype has ten or more counts. The chain has TRBV11-2 and TRBJ2-1; TRBD2 matches at 12 bases. CDR1 is SGHAT, CDR2 FQNNGV, per germline. J gave up 8 bases and V 5 bases, and 7 bases lay outside the gene matches. The CDR3 length is 15 residues. Written as DNA, the CDR3 is TGTGCCAGCAGCCAGACTAGCGGGAGTTTCTATGAGCAGTTCTTC. As protein: CASSQTSGSFYEQFF.

The chain combines TRBV7-2 with TRBJ2-2, with unresolved D. The CDR3 runs 15 residues. Trimming removed 5 bases from V and 6 bases from J, with 16 bases in between. Germline values: CDR1 SGHTA, CDR2 FQGNSA. The CDR3 coding sequence is TGTGCCAGCAGCCCCCAAGAGGTGGTGGCCGGGGAGCTGTTTTTT. Residues: CASSPQEVVAGELFF.

This rearrangement joins TRBV23-1 to TRBJ2-3; 7 positions agree with TRBD2. TRBV23-1 is sorted into the ORF group, with uncertain function. The junction had 19 bases not matched to a gene; V was cut back by 2 bases and J by 2 bases. This CDR3 has 20 residues. As DNA, the CDR3 is TGCGCCAGCAGTCAAATCTCGAGAGCGGGGCGACCGCTTAACACAGATACGCAGTATTTT. It codes for CASSQISRAGRPLNTDTQYF.

The chain joins TRBV28 to TRBJ2-2, with D hard to call. CDR1 is MDHEN, CDR2 SYDVKM, per germline. This CDR3 is built from 15 residues. V was trimmed by 2 bases and J by 6 bases, leaving 13 bases between them. CDR3 in DNA: TGTGCCAGCAGTTTAATTCGGGTGGCGTCCGGGGAGCTGTTTTTT. It encodes CASSLIRVASGELFF. Filled out from reference TRBV28 and TRBJ2-2, the complete variable domain reads DVKVTQSSRYLVKRTGEKVFLECVQDMDHENMFWYRQDPGLGLRLIYFSYDVKMKEKGDIPEGYSVSREKKERFSLILESASTNQTSMYLCASSLIRVASGELFFGEGSRLTVL.

V usage is TRBV7-8 and J usage is TRBJ2-7; D is uncertain. Germline CDR1 reads SGHVS; CDR2 reads FQNEAQ. The CDR3 extends over 16 amino acids. Trimming left V 3 bases short and J 0 bases short, with 15 bases between. The DNA for the CDR3 is TGTGCCAGCAGCTTCGGATTAGCTACGAGCTCCTACGAGCAGTACTTC. Translated, it gives CASSFGLATSSYEQYF.

The table lists this clonotype with a few counts. This sequence joins TRBV7-3 and TRBJ2-7, with 8 bases matching TRBD2. V shed 1 base and J 3 bases; nucleotides not matched to a gene: 2. Germline V gene lookup returns CDR1 SGHTA and CDR2 FQGTGA. This CDR3 has 14 amino acids. This CDR3 is CASSLMAGGYEQYF. The CDR3 DNA follows: TGTGCCAGCAGCTTAATGGCGGGGGGCTACGAGCAGTACTTC.

This clonotype was counted between two and nine times. The J gene is TRBJ2-1, the V gene TRBV30, with 7 bases matching TRBD1. V trimming: 6 bases; J trimming: 2 bases; junction bases outside the gene matches: 4. Germline CDR1 reads GTSNPN; CDR2 reads SVGIG (reference sequence). The CDR3 is 13 amino acids. The CDR3 nucleotides are TGTGCCTGTCGAGACAGGGCCTACAATGAGCAGTTCTTC. Encoded protein: CACRDRAYNEQFF.

CDR3 coding DNA: TGTGCCAGCCTTAAGAGCGGGATTTGGACAGATACGCAGTATTTT. Translated: CASLKSGIWTDTQYF. The chain employs TRBV7-8 and TRBJ2-3; 7 nucleotides agree with TRBD2. The CDR3 runs 15 residues. The trim removed 8 bases at V and 3 bases at J, leaving 11 bases unmatched. CDR1 is SGHVS, CDR2 FQNEAQ, per germline.

The rearrangement links TRBV9 to TRBJ2-2, with D unresolved. With 0 bases removed from V and 5 bases from J, the gap between germline ends came to 14 bases. CDR1 and CDR2 (germline): SGDLS, YYNGEE. This CDR3 is 16 amino acids long. The CDR3 region has the DNA TGTGCCAGCAGCGTAGCTTCCAGACGAACGACCGGGGAGCTGTTTTTT. Its protein is CASSVASRRTTGELFF. Complete variable domain (other parts from reference TRBV9 and TRBJ2-2): DSGVTQTPKHLITATGQRVTLRCSPRSGDLSVYWYQQSLDQGLQFLIQYYNGEERAKGNILERFSAQQFPDLHSELNLSSLELGDSALYFCASSVASRRTTGELFFGEGSRLTVL.

This clonotype has ten or more counts. The germline gene is not matched at one end of the junction; a read error may be the cause. V is TRBV12-3 or TRBV12-4 and J is TRBJ2-5; tentatively, D is TRBD2 (7 bases). The CDR3 consists of 15 residues. The CDR3 protein is CASSLGGAWGETQYF. For the CDR3, the DNA is TGTGCCAGCAGCTTAGGGGGGGCCTGGGGGGAGACCCAGTACTTC.

This clonotype has at least ten counts. This sequence joins TRBV2 and TRBJ2-7, with D perhaps matching TRBD2 (5 bases). The V gene's germline CDR1 is SNHLY and CDR2 FYNNEI. The CDR3 has 14 residues. V was shortened by 4 bases and J by 2 bases, with 12 bases between the two germline ends. The CDR3 sequence is CASSVLGSTYEQYF. The CDR3 bases are TGTGCCAGCAGTGTACTAGGGTCCACCTACGAGCAGTACTTC.